This T cell receptor beta chain appears in the sequencing data of a study of blood T cell repertoires in COVID-19. Overall study context: The origin of the acute and convalescent COVID-19 samples was the United States, Italy and Spain. Sources were T cells, B-cell-depleted T cells, or PBMCs; the material itself was cDNA or gDNA.

In the original workflow: Reference gene primer amplification gave nucleated cell count estimates. Method: immunoSEQ multiplex PCR; TCRdb's copy keeps in-frame clones and lacks some. The D gene and trimming were derived from the DNA, and the V and J assignments and clone size from that table. The sample yields 100,000 to 150,000 clones, approximately 83% seen once. Per the germline V gene, CDR1 is MDHEN and CDR2 is SYDVKM. The ends lost 7 bases at V and 0 bases at J; junction bases unmatched: 9. CDR3 length: 16 residues. This clone was detected once. Sequencing used peripheral blood. This receptor was taken from a man aged 60-69 years with acute or convalescent COVID-19. The chain links TRBV28 to TRBJ1-5; 7 bases map to TRBD1. The chain's CDR3 is CASNPPDRTSNQPQHF. CDR3 sequence (DNA): TGTGCCAGCAACCCCCCGGACAGGACTAGCAATCAGCCCCAGCATTTT.